These T cell receptor beta chains were read from a single sample in a study of cytomegalovirus exposure and HLA in healthy donors. Clones were read by immunoSEQ multiplex PCR, and TCRdb kept only the in-frame ones, dropping some. The data hold around 160,000 clones, with approximately 80% observed a single time. The sample was PBMCs. The receptor set was obtained from a woman aged 40 to 50 in good health and CMV-seropositive. The CDR3 runs from the conserved cysteine through the conserved F or W. D genes are given only for firm matches. Clone size is not always given. Where it is, it says once, few, many or a class for expanded clones.

D: TRBD2
size: .
J: TRBJ2-5
V: TRBV11-2
CDR3: CASSSGLAGGRQETQYF
DNA: TGTGCCAGCAGCTCGGGACTAGCGGGAGGTCGCCAAGAGACCCAGTACTTC

D: TRBD1
size: .
J: TRBJ2-5
V: TRBV7-7
CDR3: CASSFGTGGGQETQYF
DNA: TGTGCCAGCAGCTTCGGGACAGGGGGGGGACAAGAGACCCAGTACTTC

D: TRBD1
size: .
J: TRBJ2-2
V: TRBV5-1
CDR3: CASSLDPRGQNGELFF
DNA: TGCGCCAGCAGCTTGGATCCCAGGGGGCAAAACGGGGAGCTGTTTTTT

D: TRBD2
size: .
J: TRBJ2-7
V: TRBV27
CDR3: CASSPGTSGTSYEQYF
DNA: TGTGCCAGCAGTCCTGGGACTAGCGGGACCTCCTACGAGCAGTACTTC

D: .
size: .
J: TRBJ2-2
V: TRBV27
CDR3: CASSFGGLTGELFF
DNA: TGTGCCAGCAGTTTCGGCGGGCTCACCGGGGAGCTGTTTTTT

D: TRBD1
size: .
J: TRBJ1-2
V: TRBV5-6
CDR3: CASSLGDRGNYGYTF
DNA: TGTGCCAGCAGCTTGGGGGACAGGGGTAACTATGGCTACACCTTC

D: TRBD2
size: .
J: TRBJ2-1
V: TRBV5-8
CDR3: CASSLVISGSPNEQFF
DNA: TGTGCCAGCAGCTTGGTGATTAGCGGGAGTCCCAATGAGCAGTTCTTC

D: .
size: .
J: TRBJ2-7
V: TRBV7-2
CDR3: CASSLGGWVPPYEQYF
DNA: TGTGCCAGCAGCTTAGGCGGGTGGGTTCCCCCCTACGAGCAGTACTTC

D: TRBD1
size: few
J: TRBJ1-2
V: TRBV19
CDR3: CASSPRTGDGYTF
DNA: TGTGCCAGTAGTCCACGGACAGGGGACGGCTACACCTTC

D: TRBD1
size: .
J: TRBJ1-1
V: TRBV27
CDR3: CASVRGRGNTEAFF
DNA: TGTGCCAGCGTCAGGGGGCGAGGGAACACTGAAGCTTTCTTT

D: .
size: few
J: TRBJ2-7
V: TRBV9
CDR3: CASSVGADYEQYF
DNA: TGTGCCAGCAGCGTGGGGGCGGACTACGAGCAGTACTTC

D: TRBD2
size: .
J: TRBJ2-3
V: TRBV2
CDR3: CASRYSRTSRSNPTDTQYF
DNA: TGTGCCAGCAGATATTCCAGGACTAGCAGAAGTAACCCCACAGATACGCAGTATTTT

D: .
size: few
J: TRBJ1-6
V: TRBV6-1
CDR3: CASSEVGVWNSPLHF
DNA: TGTGCCAGCAGTGAAGTCGGGGTATGGAATTCACCCCTCCACTTT

D: .
size: .
J: TRBJ1-5
V: TRBV30
CDR3: CAFDLGGNQPQHF
DNA: TGTGCCTTTGACCTGGGAGGCAATCAGCCCCAGCATTTT

D: .
size: .
J: TRBJ2-1
V: TRBV9
CDR3: CASSEGLSGPDEQFF
DNA: TGTGCCAGCAGCGAGGGACTTTCGGGACCGGATGAGCAGTTCTTC

D: TRBD1
size: .
J: TRBJ2-4
V: TRBV7-9
CDR3: CASSSIETGSLNIQYF
DNA: TGTGCCAGCAGCTCCATAGAGACAGGGTCCCTGAACATTCAGTACTTC

D: .
size: .
J: TRBJ2-3
V: TRBV6-6
CDR3: CASSSVTDTQYF
DNA: TGTGCCAGCAGTTCCGTAACAGATACGCAGTATTTT

D: TRBD2
size: .
J: TRBJ2-1
V: TRBV14
CDR3: CASSQRGGTNNEQFF
DNA: TGTGCCAGCAGCCAAAGGGGCGGGACTAACAATGAGCAGTTCTTC

D: TRBD2
size: .
J: TRBJ2-5
V: TRBV30
CDR3: CAWSSGTSGAETQYF
DNA: TGTGCCTGGAGTTCCGGGACTAGCGGGGCGGAGACCCAGTACTTC

D: .
size: .
J: TRBJ2-1
V: TRBV4-3
CDR3: CASSQADVTGDEQFF
DNA: TGCGCCAGCAGCCAGGCTGACGTTACAGGCGATGAGCAGTTCTTC

D: .
size: .
J: TRBJ2-7
V: TRBV5-1
CDR3: CASSSGQGRTYEQYF
DNA: TGCGCCAGCAGCTCGGGGCAGGGGAGAACCTACGAGCAGTACTTC

D: TRBD1
size: .
J: TRBJ1-2
V: TRBV14
CDR3: CASSIGQVLGYTF
DNA: TGTGCCAGCAGCATCGGACAGGTCCTTGGCTACACCTTC

D: .
size: .
J: TRBJ2-3
V: TRBV27
CDR3: CASSLVGSTDTQYF
DNA: TGTGCCAGCAGTTTAGTCGGTAGCACAGATACGCAGTATTTT

D: TRBD2
size: .
J: TRBJ2-1
V: TRBV10-3
CDR3: CAISEPSSGTDNEQFF
DNA: TGTGCCATCAGTGAGCCCTCTAGCGGGACTGACAATGAGCAGTTCTTC

D: .
size: once
J: TRBJ2-1
V: TRBV10-1
CDR3: CASSGEGGPRSSYNEQFF
DNA: TGCGCCAGCAGTGGGGAGGGGGGGCCCAGGAGCTCCTACAATGAGCAGTTCTTC

D: TRBD1
size: few
J: TRBJ2-7
V: TRBV5-1
CDR3: CASSNGQGFAYEQYF
DNA: TGCGCCAGCAGCAATGGACAGGGGTTTGCTTACGAGCAGTACTTC

D: .
size: .
J: TRBJ2-3
V: TRBV10-2
CDR3: CASKEGHSTDTQYF
DNA: TGCGCCAGCAAGGAGGGGCATAGCACAGATACGCAGTATTTT

D: TRBD1
size: few
J: TRBJ1-1
V: TRBV5-4
CDR3: CASSLGQGANTEAFF
DNA: TGTGCCAGCAGCTTGGGCCAGGGGGCGAACACTGAAGCTTTCTTT

D: .
size: .
J: TRBJ2-7
V: TRBV28
CDR3: CASSPAGTTYEQYF
DNA: TGTGCCAGCAGCCCAGCGGGGACAACCTACGAGCAGTACTTC

D: TRBD1
size: .
J: TRBJ2-7
V: TRBV7-9
CDR3: CSSSGGRTGLNYEQYF
DNA: TGTTCCAGCAGCGGCGGTCGGACAGGGCTAAACTACGAGCAGTACTTC

D: TRBD1
size: few
J: TRBJ2-5
V: TRBV5-6
CDR3: CASSPKTGGMWETQYF
DNA: TGTGCCAGCAGCCCAAAGACAGGGGGCATGTGGGAGACCCAGTACTTC

D: .
size: .
J: TRBJ1-1
V: TRBV14
CDR3: CASSASWRSSNTEAFF
DNA: TGTGCCAGCAGCGCGAGTTGGCGGAGCTCGAACACTGAAGCTTTCTTT

D: .
size: .
J: TRBJ1-4
V: TRBV27
CDR3: CASRAGGEKLFF
DNA: TGTGCCAGCCGGGCCGGAGGGGAAAAACTGTTTTTT

D: .
size: .
J: TRBJ2-2
V: TRBV19
CDR3: CASSIGAVNTGELFF
DNA: TGTGCCAGTAGTATAGGAGCGGTAAACACCGGGGAGCTGTTTTTT

D: TRBD2
size: .
J: TRBJ2-7
V: TRBV27
CDR3: CASSLNYIAGGEQYF
DNA: TGTGCCAGCAGTTTAAATTATATAGCGGGAGGGGAGCAGTACTTC

D: TRBD1
size: .
J: TRBJ2-3
V: TRBV6-5
CDR3: CASSFSWTGASDTQYF
DNA: TGTGCCAGCAGTTTCTCGTGGACAGGGGCGTCAGATACGCAGTATTTT

D: TRBD1
size: few
J: TRBJ2-2
V: TRBV10-3
CDR3: CAISESAGQGLNTGELFF
DNA: TGTGCCATCAGTGAGTCCGCGGGACAGGGCTTGAACACCGGGGAGCTGTTTTTT

D: TRBD1
size: .
J: TRBJ1-5
V: TRBV7-2
CDR3: CASSPSGGGQPQHF
DNA: TGTGCCAGCAGCCCTTCAGGGGGTGGTCAGCCCCAGCATTTT

D: TRBD2
size: .
J: TRBJ2-3
V: TRBV7-2
CDR3: CASSPPGGGAIDTQYF
DNA: TGTGCCAGCAGCCCCCCAGGCGGGGGGGCCATAGATACGCAGTATTTT

D: TRBD1
size: .
J: TRBJ2-4
V: TRBV9
CDR3: CASSLRQGTIQYF
DNA: TGTGCCAGCAGCCTCCGACAGGGGACCATTCAGTACTTC

D: .
size: .
J: TRBJ2-2
V: TRBV5-6
CDR3: CAATGQGGTGELFF
DNA: TGTGCTGCCACGGGGCAGGGAGGCACCGGGGAGCTGTTTTTT